This T cell receptor (beta chain) was recorded in a study of blood T cell repertoires in COVID-19. Trimming shortened V by 6 bases and J by 7 bases, and 16 bases separated the two germline ends. The V gene's germline CDR1 is MDHEN and CDR2 SYDVKM. This CDR3 is built from 13 residues. TCRdb keeps only in-frame clones here, not all; method: immunoSEQ multiplex PCR. The table records approximately 120,000 clones, more than 70% of them present only once. The sequencing sample was made of peripheral blood. This clonotype originated in a human donor in a cohort sampled during active COVID-19. This chain connects TRBV28 to TRBJ2-7; D may be TRBD1 (5 bases). The DNA for the CDR3 is TGTGCCAGCAGACCCTCACAGGTGGGGGAGCAGTACTTC. Translation gives CASRPSQVGEQYF.